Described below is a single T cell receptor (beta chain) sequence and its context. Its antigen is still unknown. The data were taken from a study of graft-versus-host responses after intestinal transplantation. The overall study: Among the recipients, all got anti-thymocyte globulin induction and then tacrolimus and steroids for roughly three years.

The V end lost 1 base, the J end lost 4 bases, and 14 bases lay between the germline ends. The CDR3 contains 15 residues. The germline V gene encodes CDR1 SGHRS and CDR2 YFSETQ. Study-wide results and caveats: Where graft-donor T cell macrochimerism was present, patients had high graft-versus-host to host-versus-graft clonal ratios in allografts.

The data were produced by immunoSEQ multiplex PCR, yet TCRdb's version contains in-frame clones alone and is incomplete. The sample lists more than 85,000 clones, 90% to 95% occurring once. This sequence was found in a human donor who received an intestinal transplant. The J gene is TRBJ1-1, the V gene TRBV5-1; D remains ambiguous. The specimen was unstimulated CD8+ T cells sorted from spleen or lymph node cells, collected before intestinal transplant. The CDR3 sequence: CASSLNPEGGTEAFF. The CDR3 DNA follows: TGCGCCAGCAGCTTGAACCCAGAGGGAGGCACTGAAGCTTTCTTT.